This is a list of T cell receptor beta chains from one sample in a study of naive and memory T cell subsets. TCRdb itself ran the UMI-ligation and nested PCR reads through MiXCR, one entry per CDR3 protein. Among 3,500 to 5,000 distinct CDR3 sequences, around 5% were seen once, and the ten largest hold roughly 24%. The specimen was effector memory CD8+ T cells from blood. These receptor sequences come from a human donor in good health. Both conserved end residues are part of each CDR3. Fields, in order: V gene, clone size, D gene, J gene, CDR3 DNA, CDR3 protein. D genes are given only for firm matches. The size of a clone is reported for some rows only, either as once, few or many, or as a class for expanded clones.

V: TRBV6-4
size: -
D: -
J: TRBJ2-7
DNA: TGTGCCAGCAGTGTCGACGGGGGCAGCTCCTACGAGCAGTACTTC
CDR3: CASSVDGGSSYEQYF

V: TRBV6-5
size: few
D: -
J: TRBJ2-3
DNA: TGTGCCAGCAGCCAAGCGACAGCTCTAGTAACAGATACGCAGTATTTT
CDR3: CASSQATALVTDTQYF

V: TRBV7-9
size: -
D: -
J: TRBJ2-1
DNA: TGTGCCAGCAGCTTAGCGATTAGCACCCCCTATAATGAGCAGTTCTTC
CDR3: CASSLAISTPYNEQFF

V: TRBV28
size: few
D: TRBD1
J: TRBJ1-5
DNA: TGTGCCAGCAGTGAAACAGGGGGCGGCAATCAGCCCCAGCATTTT
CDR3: CASSETGGGNQPQHF

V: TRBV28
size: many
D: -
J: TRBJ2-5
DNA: TGTGCCAGCAGTTCCCCCCGGCAGGGAGAGACCCAGTACTTC
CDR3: CASSSPRQGETQYF

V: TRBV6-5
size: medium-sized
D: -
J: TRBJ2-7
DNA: TGTGCCAGCAGTTACTCACAGGGCCACGAGCAGTACTTC
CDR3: CASSYSQGHEQYF

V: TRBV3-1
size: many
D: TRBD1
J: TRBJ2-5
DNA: TGTGCCAGCAGCCCGTTCCCGGGACAGGGGCCTCAAGAGACCCAGTACTTC
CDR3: CASSPFPGQGPQETQYF

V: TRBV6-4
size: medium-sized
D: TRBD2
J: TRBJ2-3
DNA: TGTGCCAGCAGTACTAGCGGCACAGATACGCAGTATTTT
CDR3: CASSTSGTDTQYF

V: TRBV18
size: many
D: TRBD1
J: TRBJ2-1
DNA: TGTGCCAGCTCCCCCTGGGACAGGGGGGAGAGTGAGCAGTTCTTC
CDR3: CASSPWDRGESEQFF

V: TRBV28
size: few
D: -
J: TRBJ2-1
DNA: TGTGCCAGCAGTACCCCCCACCAGAGCTCCTACAATGAGCAGTTCTTC
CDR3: CASSTPHQSSYNEQFF

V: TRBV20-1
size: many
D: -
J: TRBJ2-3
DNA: TGCAGTGCTAGATCCTACGTGGAGTCAGATACGCAGTATTTT
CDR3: CSARSYVESDTQYF

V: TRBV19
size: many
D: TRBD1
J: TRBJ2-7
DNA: TGTGCCAGTAGTGCCGGACAGGGATCATACGAGCAGTACTTC
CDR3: CASSAGQGSYEQYF

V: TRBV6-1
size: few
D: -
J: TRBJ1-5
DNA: TGTGCCAGCGAGGTGGAGGCCGCCGGCAATCAGCCCCAGCATTTT
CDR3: CASEVEAAGNQPQHF

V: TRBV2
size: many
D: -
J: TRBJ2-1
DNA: TGTGCCGGCCGCGGGGAGATGCAGTTCTTC
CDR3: CAGRGEMQFF

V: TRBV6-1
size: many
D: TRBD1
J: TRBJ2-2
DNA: TGTGCCAGCAGTGAGGGACAGACGACCGGGGAGCTGTTTTTT
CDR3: CASSEGQTTGELFF

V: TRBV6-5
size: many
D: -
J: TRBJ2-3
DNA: TGTGCCAGCAGTTACTCACACGAGCGGGGCACAGATACGCAGTATTTT
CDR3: CASSYSHERGTDTQYF

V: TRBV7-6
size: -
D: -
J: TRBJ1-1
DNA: TGTGCCAGCAGCAGAGTCCCTCGGGGGCACACTGAAGCTTTCTTT
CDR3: CASSRVPRGHTEAFF

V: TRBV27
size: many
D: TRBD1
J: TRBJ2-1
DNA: TGTGCCAGCGGTTGGACAGGCACCAATGAGCAGTTCTTC
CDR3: CASGWTGTNEQFF

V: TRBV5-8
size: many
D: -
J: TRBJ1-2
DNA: TGTGCCAGCAGCTTGGTTTGGAGGGGCAGTGATGGGTATGGCTACACCTTC
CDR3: CASSLVWRGSDGYGYTF

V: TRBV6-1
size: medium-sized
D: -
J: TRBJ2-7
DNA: TGTGCCAGCAGGACTCTCTACGAGCAGTACTTC
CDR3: CASRTLYEQYF

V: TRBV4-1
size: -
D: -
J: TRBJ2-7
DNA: TGCGCCAGCAGCCAAGTAGAGGGCGGTACCTACGAGCAGTACTTC
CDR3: CASSQVEGGTYEQYF

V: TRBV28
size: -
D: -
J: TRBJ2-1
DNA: TGTGCCAGCAGGGGGGACCCCACCTACAATGAGCAGTTCTTC
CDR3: CASRGDPTYNEQFF

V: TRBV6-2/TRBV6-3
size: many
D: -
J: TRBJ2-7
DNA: TGTGCCAGCACTCAGGGGAACGAGCAGTACTTC
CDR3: CASTQGNEQYF

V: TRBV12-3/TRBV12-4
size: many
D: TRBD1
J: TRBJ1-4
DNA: TGTGCCAGCAGTCCCCAGGGGGCCAGTAATGAAAAACTGTTTTTT
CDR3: CASSPQGASNEKLFF

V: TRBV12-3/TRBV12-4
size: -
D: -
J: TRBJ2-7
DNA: TGTGCCAGCAGTCCGGACAGCGCCTACGAGCAGCACTTC
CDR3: CASSPDSAYEQHF

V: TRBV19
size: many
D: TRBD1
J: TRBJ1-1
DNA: TGTGCCAGTAGTATAGCCAGGGGGCGCAGACGCACTGAAGCTTTCTTT
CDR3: CASSIARGRRRTEAFF

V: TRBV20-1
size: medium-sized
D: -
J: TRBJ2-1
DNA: TGCAGTGCTAGACCATTAGCGGCTAATGACTACAATGAGCAGTTCTTC
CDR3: CSARPLAANDYNEQFF

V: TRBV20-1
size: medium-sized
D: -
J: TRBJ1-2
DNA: TGCAGTTCTCGAGGTATTACAGGGATCGAAGGCTACACCTTC
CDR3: CSSRGITGIEGYTF

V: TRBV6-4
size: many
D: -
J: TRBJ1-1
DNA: TGTGCCAGCAGTGTACAGGCGAGCACTGAAGCTTTCTTT
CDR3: CASSVQASTEAFF

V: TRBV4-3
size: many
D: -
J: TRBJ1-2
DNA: TGCGCCAGCAGCCAAGATAGGGCGGGGGCGAAGGGCTACACCTTC
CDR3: CASSQDRAGAKGYTF

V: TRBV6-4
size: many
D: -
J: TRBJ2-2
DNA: TGTGCCAGCAGTGACTCTGCGGGGGCTGCCGGGGAGCTGTTTTTT
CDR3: CASSDSAGAAGELFF

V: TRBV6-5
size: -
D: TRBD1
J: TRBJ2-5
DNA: TGTGCCAGCAGTTACTCGACAGGGGATTCGGAGACCCAGTACTTC
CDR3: CASSYSTGDSETQYF

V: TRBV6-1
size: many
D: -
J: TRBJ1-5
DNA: TGTGCCAGCAGTGAAGCGCAGGGGTTTGAGCCCCAGCATTTT
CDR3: CASSEAQGFEPQHF

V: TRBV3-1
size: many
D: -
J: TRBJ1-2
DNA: TGTGCCAGCAGCCCCGTCCAGGGCGATTTCGACTACACCTTC
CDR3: CASSPVQGDFDYTF